This entry concerns a single TCR beta chain. Its antigen is as yet unknown. Per donor, at least one pre-ART and at least two post-ART PBMC samples were obtained. This sample is part of a study of long-term antiretroviral therapy in people with HIV. The study's findings and limits: Missing from the dataset were any data on ART adherence, viral resistance or therapy changes. CDR3 lengths in HIV samples spanned a narrower range than controls.

Sequencing used immunoSEQ v3.0 at survey level. Using immunoSEQ multiplex PCR, the repertoire was profiled, and TCRdb retains in-frame clones only, with some absent. Of more than 35,000 clones listed, over 80% were seen once; the top ten hold approximately 5.3%. The source was unsorted PBMCs, collected 1.5 years after starting antiretroviral therapy. The origin of this receptor is a man younger than 30 with HIV.

CDR3 loop: CASSYYPKGSNQPQHF. As DNA, the CDR3 is TGTGCCAGCAGTTACTATCCCAAGGGGTCCAATCAGCCCCAGCATTTT. The J gene is TRBJ1-5, the V gene TRBV6-5; D may be TRBD1 (5 bases). The V gene's germline CDR1 is MNHEY and CDR2 SVGAGI. The V gene lost 1 base and the J gene lost 3 bases, with 13 bases spanning the gap. The CDR3 sequence is 16 residues long.